The TCR beta chain described here comes from a study of T cell changes during pregnancy in multiple sclerosis. With 6 bases removed from V and 2 bases from J, the gap between germline ends came to 12 bases. Germline V lookup: CDR1 SNHLY, CDR2 FYNNEI. The CDR3 sequence is 14 residues long. Profiling relied on immunoSEQ multiplex PCR, and the TCRdb table lists in-frame clones only, not all of them. The table has some 81,000 clones, 89% seen once. This clonotype originated in a female donor with multiple sclerosis, enrolled in a pregnancy study. The sequencing used peripheral blood, collected before pregnancy. The chain is built from TRBV2 and TRBJ2-3; possibly TRBD2 for D (6 bases). DNA of the CDR3: TGTGCCAGCAGACTGGCGGGGCACACAGATACGCAGTATTTT. This codes for CASRLAGHTDTQYF.